The rows below give T cell receptor beta chains drawn from one sample of a study of technical replicates of blood from four donors. The table came from immunoSEQ multiplex PCR; TCRdb's copy has only in-frame clones and leaves some out. Of 91,000 or so clones listed, approximately 95% are singletons. The sample comprised T cells isolated from PBMCs. The receptors come from a human donor in good health. Each CDR3 is given with its conserved first and last residue. A D gene is named only where the DNA matches it firmly. Only some rows state a clone size, as once, few, many or a class for expanded clones.

size	V	D	J	DNA	CDR3
.	TRBV13	TRBD2	TRBJ2-3	TGTGCCAGCAGTCGGGGGGGATCAGATACGCAGTATTTT	CASSRGGSDTQYF
.	TRBV14	.	TRBJ2-1	TGTGCCAGCAGCCAAAAACCGGGACTCCTCTCCTACAATGAGCAGTTCTTC	CASSQKPGLLSYNEQFF
.	TRBV6-5	.	TRBJ2-5	TGTGCCAGCAGTACAGGTTTAGGGGCCGAGACCCAGTACTTC	CASSTGLGAETQYF
once	TRBV7-8	TRBD2	TRBJ2-1	TGTGCCAGCAGCTTAGCCTGGACTAGCGGGGATGAGCAGTTCTTC	CASSLAWTSGDEQFF
.	TRBV2	TRBD2	TRBJ2-7	TGTGCCAGCAGTGTGGTGGGGGGGTACGAGCAGTACTTC	CASSVVGGYEQYF
.	TRBV6-1	.	TRBJ2-3	TGTGCCAGCAGTGAAGGGGCGGGGACTAGCACAGATACGCAGTATTTT	CASSEGAGTSTDTQYF
.	TRBV7-8	.	TRBJ2-4	TGTGCCAGCAGTCAAAGTAGAGGGGGTTGGGGGACGGCCCCAAACATTCAGTACTTC	CASSQSRGGWGTAPNIQYF
.	TRBV6-5	.	TRBJ1-4	TGTGCCAGCAGTTCCCGACAGACAACTAATGAAAAACTGTTTTTT	CASSSRQTTNEKLFF
.	TRBV18	TRBD1	TRBJ1-2	TGTGCCAGCTCACCACGGACAGGGGAGGGCTACACCTTC	CASSPRTGEGYTF
.	TRBV28	.	TRBJ1-2	TGTGCCAGCAGTTTAGGGGAGGCTAACTATGGCTACACCTTC	CASSLGEANYGYTF
.	TRBV7-2	TRBD1	TRBJ2-3	TGTGCCAGCAGAGACAGGGGGCGCCCGGATACGCAGTATTTT	CASRDRGRPDTQYF
.	TRBV6-1	.	TRBJ2-2	TGTGCCAGCACCGAGACAGCGAACACCGGGGAGCTGTTTTTT	CASTETANTGELFF
.	TRBV7-9	.	TRBJ1-4	TGTGCCAGCAGCTTAGGACAGAGTAATGAAAAACTGTTTTTT	CASSLGQSNEKLFF
.	TRBV5-1	TRBD2	TRBJ2-7	TGCGCCAGCAGCTTGAGGCTAGCGGGCTCCTACGAGCAGTACTTC	CASSLRLAGSYEQYF
.	TRBV9	TRBD1	TRBJ1-6	TGTGCCAGCAGCGTAGAAACAGGGGGCTATAATTCACCCCTCCACTTT	CASSVETGGYNSPLHF
.	TRBV9	TRBD1	TRBJ1-4	TGTGCCAGCAGCGCCGGGACAGGGGGCTACGGTAATGAAAAACTGTTTTTT	CASSAGTGGYGNEKLFF
.	TRBV19	TRBD2	TRBJ2-2	TGTGCCAGTAGTTGGGGGGAGGGAACCGGGGAGCTGTTTTTT	CASSWGEGTGELFF
once	TRBV5-1	TRBD1	TRBJ2-1	TGCGCCAGCAGCATCCGACAGGGCCCTCTCAATGAGCAGTTCTTC	CASSIRQGPLNEQFF
.	TRBV9	TRBD2	TRBJ2-1	TGTGCCAGCAGCTCCGGACTAGCGGGTTATGAGCAGTTCTTC	CASSSGLAGYEQFF
once	TRBV6-1	TRBD1	TRBJ1-2	TGTGCCAGCTCCCGGACAGGGGGCGGCTACACCTTC	CASSRTGGGYTF
.	TRBV5-1	.	TRBJ2-7	TGCGCCAGCAGCTCAAATCACTACGAGCAGTACTTC	CASSSNHYEQYF
.	TRBV2	.	TRBJ2-7	TGTGCCAGCAGTCTCGCAGTAACCACCTACGAGCAGTACTTC	CASSLAVTTYEQYF
.	TRBV5-1	TRBD2	TRBJ2-7	TGCGCCAGCAGCTTGGTACTAGCGGGAGGCCCATCCTACGAGCAGTACTTC	CASSLVLAGGPSYEQYF
.	TRBV11-3	.	TRBJ2-1	TGTGCCAGCAGTTCCTCGGAGGGGAATGAGCAGTTCTTC	CASSSSEGNEQFF